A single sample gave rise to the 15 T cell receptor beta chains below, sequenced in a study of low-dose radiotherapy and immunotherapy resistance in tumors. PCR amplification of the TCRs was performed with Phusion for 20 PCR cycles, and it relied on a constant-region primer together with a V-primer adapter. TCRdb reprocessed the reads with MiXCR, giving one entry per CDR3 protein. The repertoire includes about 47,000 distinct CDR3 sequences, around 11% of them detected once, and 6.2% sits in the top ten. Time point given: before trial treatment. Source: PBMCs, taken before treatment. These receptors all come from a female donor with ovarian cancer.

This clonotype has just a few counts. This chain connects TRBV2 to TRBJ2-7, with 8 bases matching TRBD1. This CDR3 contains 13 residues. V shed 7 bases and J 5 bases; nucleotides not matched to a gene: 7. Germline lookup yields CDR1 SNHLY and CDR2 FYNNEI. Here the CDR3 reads CASTGQGRNEQYF. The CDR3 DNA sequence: TGTGCCAGCACCGGACAGGGCAGGAACGAGCAGTACTTC.

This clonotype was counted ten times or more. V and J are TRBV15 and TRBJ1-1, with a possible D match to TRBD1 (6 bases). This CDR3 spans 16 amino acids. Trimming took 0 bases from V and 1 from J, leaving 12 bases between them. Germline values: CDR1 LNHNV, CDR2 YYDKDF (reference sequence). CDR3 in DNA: TGTGCCACCAGCAGAGATGGGAAAGGGGGGAACACTGAAGCTTTCTTT. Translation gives CATSRDGKGGNTEAFF.

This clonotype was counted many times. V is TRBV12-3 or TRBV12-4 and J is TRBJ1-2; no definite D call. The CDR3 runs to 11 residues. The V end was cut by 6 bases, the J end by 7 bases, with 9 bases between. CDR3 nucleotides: TGTGCCAGCAGGGGGTCTATTGGCTACACCTTC. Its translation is CASRGSIGYTF.

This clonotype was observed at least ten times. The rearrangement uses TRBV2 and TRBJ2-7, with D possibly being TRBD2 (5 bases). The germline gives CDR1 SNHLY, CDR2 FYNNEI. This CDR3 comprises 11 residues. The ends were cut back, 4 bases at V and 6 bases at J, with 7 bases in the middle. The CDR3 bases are TGTGCCAGCAGTGTCGGACTCGAGCAGTACTTC. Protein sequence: CASSVGLEQYF.

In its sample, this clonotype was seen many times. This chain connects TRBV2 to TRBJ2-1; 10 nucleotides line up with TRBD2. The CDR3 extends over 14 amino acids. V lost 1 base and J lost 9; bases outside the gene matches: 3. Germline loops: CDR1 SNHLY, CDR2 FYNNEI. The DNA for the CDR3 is TGTGCCAGCAGTGAAGTGGCTAGCGGGAGTGAGCAGTTCTTC. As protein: CASSEVASGSEQFF.

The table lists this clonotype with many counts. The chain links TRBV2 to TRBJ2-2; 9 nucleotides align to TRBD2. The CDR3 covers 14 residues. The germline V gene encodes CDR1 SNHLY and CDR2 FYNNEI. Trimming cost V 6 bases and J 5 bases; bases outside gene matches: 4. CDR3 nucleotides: TGTGCCAGCAGCGGACTAGCGTGGACCGGGGAGCTGTTTTTT. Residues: CASSGLAWTGELFF.

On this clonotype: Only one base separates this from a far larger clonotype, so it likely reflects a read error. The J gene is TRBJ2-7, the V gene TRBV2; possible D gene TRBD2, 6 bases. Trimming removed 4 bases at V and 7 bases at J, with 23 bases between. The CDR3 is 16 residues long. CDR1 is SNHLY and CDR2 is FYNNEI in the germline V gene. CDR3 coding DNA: TGTGCCAGCAGTGTGGCGGGAAAGGTTTCCTACAATGAGCAGTACTTC. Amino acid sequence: CASSVAGKVSYNEQYF.

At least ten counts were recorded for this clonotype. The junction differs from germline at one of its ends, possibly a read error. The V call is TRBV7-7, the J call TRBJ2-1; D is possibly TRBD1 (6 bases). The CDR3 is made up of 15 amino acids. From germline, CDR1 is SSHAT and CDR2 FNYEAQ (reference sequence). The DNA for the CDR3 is TGTGCTAGCAGCCCACAGGGTACCGGGGTGGATGAGCAGTTCTTC. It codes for CASSPQGTGVDEQFF.

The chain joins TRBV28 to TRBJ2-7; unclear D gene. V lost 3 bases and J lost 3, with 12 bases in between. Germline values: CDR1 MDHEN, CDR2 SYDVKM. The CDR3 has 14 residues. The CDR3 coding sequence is TGTGCCAGCAGTTTTGGGTCACTGTACTACGAGCAGTACTTC. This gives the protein CASSFGSLYYEQYF.

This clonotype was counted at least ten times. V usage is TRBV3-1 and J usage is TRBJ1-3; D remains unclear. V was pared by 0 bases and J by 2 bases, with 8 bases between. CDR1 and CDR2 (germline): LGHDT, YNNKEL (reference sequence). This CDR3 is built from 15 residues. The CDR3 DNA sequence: TGTGCCAGCAGCCAAGAGGGTGGAGCTGGAAACACCATATATTTT. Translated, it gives CASSQEGGAGNTIYF.

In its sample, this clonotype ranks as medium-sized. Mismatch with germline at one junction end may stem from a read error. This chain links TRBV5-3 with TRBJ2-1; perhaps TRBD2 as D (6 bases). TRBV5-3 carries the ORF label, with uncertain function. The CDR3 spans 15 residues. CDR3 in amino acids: CASSFQGLANNEQFF. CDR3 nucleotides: TGTGCCAGCAGCTTCCAGGGTCTAGCGAATAATGAGCAGTTCTTC.

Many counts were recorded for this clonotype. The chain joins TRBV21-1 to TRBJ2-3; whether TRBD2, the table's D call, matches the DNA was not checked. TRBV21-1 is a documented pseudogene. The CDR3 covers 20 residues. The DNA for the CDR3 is TGTGCCAGCAGCAATAGGTTGCCGACTAGCGGGATGTGGAGCACAGATACGCAGTATTTT. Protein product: CASSNRLPTSGMWSTDTQYF.

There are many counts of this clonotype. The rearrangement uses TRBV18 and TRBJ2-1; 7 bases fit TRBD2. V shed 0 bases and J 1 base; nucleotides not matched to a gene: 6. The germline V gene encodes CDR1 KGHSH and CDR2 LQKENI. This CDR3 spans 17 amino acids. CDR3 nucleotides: TGTGCCAGCTCACCACCCCAGCGGGGAATTTCCTACAATGAGCAGTTCTTC. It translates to CASSPPQRGISYNEQFF.

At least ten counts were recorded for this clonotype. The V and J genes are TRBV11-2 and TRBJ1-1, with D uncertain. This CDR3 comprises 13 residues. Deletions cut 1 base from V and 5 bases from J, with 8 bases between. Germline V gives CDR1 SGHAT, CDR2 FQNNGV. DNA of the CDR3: TGTGCCAGCAGCTTAGCTAAGTCAACTGAAGCTTTCTTT. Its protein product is CASSLAKSTEAFF.

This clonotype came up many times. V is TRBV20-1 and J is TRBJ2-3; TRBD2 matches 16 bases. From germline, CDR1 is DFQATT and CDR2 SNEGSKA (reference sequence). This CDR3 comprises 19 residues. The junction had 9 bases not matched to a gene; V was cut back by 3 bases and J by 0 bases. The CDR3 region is CSARDFRGLAGGSTDTQYF. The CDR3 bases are TGCAGTGCTAGGGATTTCCGGGGACTAGCGGGGGGGAGCACAGATACGCAGTATTTT.